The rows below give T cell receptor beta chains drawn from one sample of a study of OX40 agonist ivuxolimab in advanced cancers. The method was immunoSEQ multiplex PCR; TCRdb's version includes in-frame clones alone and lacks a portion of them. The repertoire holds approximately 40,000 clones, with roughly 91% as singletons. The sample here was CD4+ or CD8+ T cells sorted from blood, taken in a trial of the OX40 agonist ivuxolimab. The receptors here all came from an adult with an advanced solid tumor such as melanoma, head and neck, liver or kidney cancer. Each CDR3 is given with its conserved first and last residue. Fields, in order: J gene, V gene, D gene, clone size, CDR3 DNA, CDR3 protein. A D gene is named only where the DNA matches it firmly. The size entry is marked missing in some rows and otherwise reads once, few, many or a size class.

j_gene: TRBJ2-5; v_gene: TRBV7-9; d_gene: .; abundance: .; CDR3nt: TGTGCCAGCAGTTTCGCATGGGAGGAGACCCAGTACTTC; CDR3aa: CASSFAWEETQYF
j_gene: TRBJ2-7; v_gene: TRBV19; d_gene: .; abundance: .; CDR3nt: TGTGCCAGTAGTATAGGGGGCGGCGGCTCCTACGAGCAGTACTTC; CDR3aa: CASSIGGGGSYEQYF
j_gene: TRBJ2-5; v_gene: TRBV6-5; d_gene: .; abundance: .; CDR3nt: TGTGCCAGCAGTTACGACACTCAAGAGACCCAGTACTTC; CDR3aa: CASSYDTQETQYF
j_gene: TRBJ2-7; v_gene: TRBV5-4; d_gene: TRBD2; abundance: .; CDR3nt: TGTGCCAGCAGCTTCCGGGGACTAGCGGGAAAGGACGAGCAGTACTTC; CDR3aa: CASSFRGLAGKDEQYF
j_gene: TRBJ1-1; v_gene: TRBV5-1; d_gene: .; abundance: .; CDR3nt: TGCGCCAGCAGCTTCGAACGGGTGAACACTGAAGCTTTCTTT; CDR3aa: CASSFERVNTEAFF
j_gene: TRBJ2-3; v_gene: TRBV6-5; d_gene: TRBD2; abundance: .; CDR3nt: TGTGCCAGCAGTTACTCGGGGAGGGGAACAGATACGCAGTATTTT; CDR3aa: CASSYSGRGTDTQYF
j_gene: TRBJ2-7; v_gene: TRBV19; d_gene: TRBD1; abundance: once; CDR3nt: TGTGCCAGTAGTGTTTCCTTGACAGGGAGCGCCTACGAGCAGTACTTC; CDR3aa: CASSVSLTGSAYEQYF
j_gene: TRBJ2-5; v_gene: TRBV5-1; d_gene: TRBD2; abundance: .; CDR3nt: TGCGCCAGCAGCGGGGCTAGCGGGAGGTACCAAGAGACCCAGTACTTC; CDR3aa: CASSGASGRYQETQYF
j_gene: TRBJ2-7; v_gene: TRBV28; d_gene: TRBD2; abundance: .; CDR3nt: TGTGCCACTGGTGGGGGGACTAGCGGATCCTACGAGCAGTACTTC; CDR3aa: CATGGGTSGSYEQYF
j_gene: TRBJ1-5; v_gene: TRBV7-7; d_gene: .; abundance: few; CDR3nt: TGTGCTAGCAGCTCGTTCCGGGGATCCAGGGGTATGCAGCATTTT; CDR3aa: CASSSFRGSRGMQHF
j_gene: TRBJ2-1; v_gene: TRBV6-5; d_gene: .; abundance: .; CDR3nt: TGTGCCAGCAGTTACCAGGGAGAGATTGAGCAGTTCTTC; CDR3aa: CASSYQGEIEQFF
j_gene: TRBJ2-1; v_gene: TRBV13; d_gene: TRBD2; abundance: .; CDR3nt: TGTGCCAGCAGCATCGGACTAGCGGGAATATATGGAGACAATGAGCAGTTCTTC; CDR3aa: CASSIGLAGIYGDNEQFF
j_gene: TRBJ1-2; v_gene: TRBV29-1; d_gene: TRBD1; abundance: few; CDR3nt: TGCAGCGTGGGACAGGGCGGCTATGGCTACACCTTC; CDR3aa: CSVGQGGYGYTF
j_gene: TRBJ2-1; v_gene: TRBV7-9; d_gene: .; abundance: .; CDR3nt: TGTGCCAGCAGCTTGACAAACAGGGTAGATGAGCAGTTCTTC; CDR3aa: CASSLTNRVDEQFF
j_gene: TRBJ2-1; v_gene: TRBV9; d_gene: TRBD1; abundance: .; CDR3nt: TGTGCCAGCAGCCCAAGGGACAGAGTCAATGAGCAGTTCTTC; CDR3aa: CASSPRDRVNEQFF
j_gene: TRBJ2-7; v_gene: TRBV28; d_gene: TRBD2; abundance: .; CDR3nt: TGTGCCAGCAGCCTCAGACTAGCGGGAGATGAAGAGCAGTACTTC; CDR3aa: CASSLRLAGDEEQYF
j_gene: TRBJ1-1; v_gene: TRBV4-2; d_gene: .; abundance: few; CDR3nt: TGTGCCAGCAGCCAAGTTGAGGAGGTGGGGGCGGCTTTCTTT; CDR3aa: CASSQVEEVGAAFF
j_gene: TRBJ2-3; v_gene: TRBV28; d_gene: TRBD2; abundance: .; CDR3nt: TGTGCCAGCAGAACAAGGAGGTTAGGGACTAGCGGGACCTTCACAGATACGCAGTATTTT; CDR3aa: CASRTRRLGTSGTFTDTQYF
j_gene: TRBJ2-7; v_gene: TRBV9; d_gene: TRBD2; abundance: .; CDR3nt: TGTGCCAGCAGCCCGACTAGCGGGAGGACCGAGCAGTACTTC; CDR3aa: CASSPTSGRTEQYF
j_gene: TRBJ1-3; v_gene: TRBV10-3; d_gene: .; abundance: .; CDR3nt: TGTGCCATCAGTGAGTCACCCCAGGTGAACTCTGGAAACACCATATATTTT; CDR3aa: CAISESPQVNSGNTIYF
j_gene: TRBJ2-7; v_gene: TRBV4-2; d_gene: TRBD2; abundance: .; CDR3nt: TGTGCCAGCAGCCCACTAGCGGGATTCTACGAGCAGTACTTC; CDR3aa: CASSPLAGFYEQYF
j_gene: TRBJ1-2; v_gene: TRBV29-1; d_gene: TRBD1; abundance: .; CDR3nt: TGCAGCGTTGGGACAGGGAAGGACACCTTC; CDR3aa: CSVGTGKDTF
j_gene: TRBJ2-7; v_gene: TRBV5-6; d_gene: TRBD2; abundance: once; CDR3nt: TGTGCCAGCAGCCCGGGACTACGCGAGCAGTACTTC; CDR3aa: CASSPGLREQYF
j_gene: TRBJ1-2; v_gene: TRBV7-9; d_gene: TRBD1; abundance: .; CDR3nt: TGTGCCAGCAGCTTACCTGGGACAGGGTATGGCTACACCTTC; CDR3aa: CASSLPGTGYGYTF
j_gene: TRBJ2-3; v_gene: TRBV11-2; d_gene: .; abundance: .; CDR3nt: TGTGCCAGCAGTCCCGGACCGACGACCTACACAGATACGCAGTATTTT; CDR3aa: CASSPGPTTYTDTQYF
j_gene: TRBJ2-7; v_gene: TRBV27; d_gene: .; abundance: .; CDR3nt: TGTGCCAGCAGTTTAGCACTAGCTGATACCTACGAGCAGTACTTC; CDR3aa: CASSLALADTYEQYF
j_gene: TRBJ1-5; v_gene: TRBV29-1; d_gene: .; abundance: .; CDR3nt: TGCAGCGTTGCGCCGGGGAAGGGGCAGCCCCAGCATTTT; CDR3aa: CSVAPGKGQPQHF
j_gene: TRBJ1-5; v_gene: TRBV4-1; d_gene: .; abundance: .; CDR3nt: TGCGCCAGCAGCCAAGAGGACGGTGGGCCCCAGCATTTT; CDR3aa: CASSQEDGGPQHF
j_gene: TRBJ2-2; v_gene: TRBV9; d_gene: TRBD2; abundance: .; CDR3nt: TGTGCCAGCAGCGTAGACGCCAGCGGGGGGAACACCGGGGAGCTGTTTTTT; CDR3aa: CASSVDASGGNTGELFF
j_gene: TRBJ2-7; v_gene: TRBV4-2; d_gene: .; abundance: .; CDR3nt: TGTGCCAGCAGCCAAGATCCGGACTCCGGGTACGAGCAGTACTTC; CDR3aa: CASSQDPDSGYEQYF
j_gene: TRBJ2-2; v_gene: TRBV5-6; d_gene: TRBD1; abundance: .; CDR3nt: TGTGCCAGCAGCTTGTGGGCCGGGACAGGGGACACCGGGGAGCTGTTTTTT; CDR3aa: CASSLWAGTGDTGELFF
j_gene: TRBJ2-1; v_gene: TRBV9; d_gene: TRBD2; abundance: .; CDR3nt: TGTGCCAGCAGCTCCAGGACTAGCGGGGGATCCTACAATGAGCAGTTCTTC; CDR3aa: CASSSRTSGGSYNEQFF
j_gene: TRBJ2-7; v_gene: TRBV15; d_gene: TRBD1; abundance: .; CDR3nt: TGTGCCACCAGCAGAGTGGGGACAGGAGCCTACGAGCAGTACTTC; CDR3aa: CATSRVGTGAYEQYF
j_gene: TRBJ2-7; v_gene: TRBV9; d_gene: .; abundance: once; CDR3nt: TGTGCCAGCAGCGCCGGATCCCGCAACTACGAGCAGTACTTC; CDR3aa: CASSAGSRNYEQYF
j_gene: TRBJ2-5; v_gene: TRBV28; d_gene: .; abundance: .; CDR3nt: TGTGCCAGCAGTTTATTAATTAGCAACCAAGAGACCCAGTACTTC; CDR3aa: CASSLLISNQETQYF
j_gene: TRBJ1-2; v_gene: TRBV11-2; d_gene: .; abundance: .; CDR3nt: TGTGCCAGCAGCCTATGGAGCCGGGACAAGGATCCTAACTATGGCTACACCTTC; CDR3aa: CASSLWSRDKDPNYGYTF
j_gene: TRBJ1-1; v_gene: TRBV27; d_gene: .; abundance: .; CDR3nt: TGTGCCAGCAACCCTATCGGGACGGGGAACACTGAAGCTTTCTTT; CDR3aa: CASNPIGTGNTEAFF
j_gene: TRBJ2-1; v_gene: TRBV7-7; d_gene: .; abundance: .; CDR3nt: TGTGCCAGCAGCCCCACGTCCGGAAGTAATGAGCAGTTCTTC; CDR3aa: CASSPTSGSNEQFF
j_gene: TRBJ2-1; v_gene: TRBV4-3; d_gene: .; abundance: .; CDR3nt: TGCGCCAGCAGCCAAGATGAAAGGCAGGAGCAGTTCTTC; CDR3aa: CASSQDERQEQFF
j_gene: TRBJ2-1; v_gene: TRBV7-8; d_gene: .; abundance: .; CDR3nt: TGTGCCAGCAGCTTATTGGGGGATGAGCAGTTCTTC; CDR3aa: CASSLLGDEQFF
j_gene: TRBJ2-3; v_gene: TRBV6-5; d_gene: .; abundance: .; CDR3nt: TGTGCCAGCAGGGGACGAGGGGGGAGCACAGATACGCAGTATTTT; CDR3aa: CASRGRGGSTDTQYF
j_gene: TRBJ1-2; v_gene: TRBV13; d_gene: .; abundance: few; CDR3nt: TGTGCCAGCAGCTCGCCTGATTATGGCTACACCTTC; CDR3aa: CASSSPDYGYTF
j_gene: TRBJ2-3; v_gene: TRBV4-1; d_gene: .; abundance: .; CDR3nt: TGCGCCAGCAGCCAAGCCCTTCTCGACAGGACAACTAGCACAGATACGCAGTATTTT; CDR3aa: CASSQALLDRTTSTDTQYF
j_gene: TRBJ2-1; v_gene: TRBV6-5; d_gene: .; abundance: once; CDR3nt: TGTGCCAGCAGTGCAGACGGTCCCTACAATGAGCAGTTCTTC; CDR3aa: CASSADGPYNEQFF
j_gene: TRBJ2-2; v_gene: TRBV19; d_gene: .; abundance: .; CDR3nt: TGTGCCAGTAGTCTTGCAAGGACCGGGGAGCTGTTTTTT; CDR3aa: CASSLARTGELFF
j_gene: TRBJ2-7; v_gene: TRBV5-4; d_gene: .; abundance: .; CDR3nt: TGTGCCAGCAGCTGGGGACCTTCGGTTGAGCAGTACTTC; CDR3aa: CASSWGPSVEQYF
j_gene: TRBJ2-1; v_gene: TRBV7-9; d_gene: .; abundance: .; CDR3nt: TGTGCCAGCAGCCCCATTGGGTTCTACAATGAGCAGTTCTTC; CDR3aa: CASSPIGFYNEQFF
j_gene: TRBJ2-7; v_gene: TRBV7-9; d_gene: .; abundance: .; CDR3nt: TGTGCCAGCAGTCCCGCGCCGCGAAACTCCTACGAGCAGTACTTC; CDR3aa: CASSPAPRNSYEQYF
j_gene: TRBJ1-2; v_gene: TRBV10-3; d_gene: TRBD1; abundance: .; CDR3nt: TGTGCCATCAGTGAGCCCGGGACAGCTAACTATGGCTACACCTTC; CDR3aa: CAISEPGTANYGYTF
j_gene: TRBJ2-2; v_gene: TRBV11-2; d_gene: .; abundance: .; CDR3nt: TGTGCCAGCAGCGTTGCCTCACAAGGGTGGGCGAACACCGGGGAGCTGTTTTTT; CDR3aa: CASSVASQGWANTGELFF
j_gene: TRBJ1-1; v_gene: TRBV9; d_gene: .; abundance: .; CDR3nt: TGTGCCAGCAGCGTAGGGGCCTTTAGCACTGAAGCTTTCTTT; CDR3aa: CASSVGAFSTEAFF